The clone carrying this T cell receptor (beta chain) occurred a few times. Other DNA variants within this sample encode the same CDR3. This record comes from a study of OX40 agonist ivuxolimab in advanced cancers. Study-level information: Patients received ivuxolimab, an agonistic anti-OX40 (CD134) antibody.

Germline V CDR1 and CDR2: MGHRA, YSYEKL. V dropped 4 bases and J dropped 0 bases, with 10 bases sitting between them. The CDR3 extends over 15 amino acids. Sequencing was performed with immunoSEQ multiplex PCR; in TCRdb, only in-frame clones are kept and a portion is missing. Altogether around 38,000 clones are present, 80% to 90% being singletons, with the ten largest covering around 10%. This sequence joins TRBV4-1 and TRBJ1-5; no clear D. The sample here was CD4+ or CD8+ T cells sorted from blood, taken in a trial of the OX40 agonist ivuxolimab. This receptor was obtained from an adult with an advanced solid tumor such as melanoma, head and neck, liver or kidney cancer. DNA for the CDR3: TGCGCCAGCAGCCCAAGATCCCTTAGCAATCAGCCCCAGCATTTT. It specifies CASSPRSLSNQPQHF.